The source of this T cell receptor beta chain is a study of T cell responses to AZD1222 COVID-19 vaccine. About the study: Pooled samples include second doses given at about 4 or 12 weeks. Study results and limitations: Targets within unmutated variant regions were reportedly found for nearly half of spike-specific TCRs. Only five or six AZD1222 recipients were seropositive at baseline.

This CDR3 region has 16 residues. Germline assignment: CDR1 MGHRA and CDR2 YSYEKL. Between the trimmed V and J ends, which lost 0 bases and 3 bases, there was a span of 12 bases. A word on this clone: The antigen is not known.

Only in-frame clones appear in the TCRdb table, and some are missing; sequencing was by immunoSEQ multiplex PCR. The table includes about 150,000 clones, approximately 85% detected once. The rearrangement uses TRBV4-1 and TRBJ1-5; D ambiguous. Sample: peripheral blood, taken on day 0 of AZD1222 vaccination. The origin of this receptor is an adult in good health. The CDR3 sequence is CASSQDPGGYNQPQHF. In DNA form, the CDR3 reads TGCGCCAGCAGCCAAGATCCGGGAGGGTACAATCAGCCCCAGCATTTT.